Below are 31 T cell receptor beta chains sequenced from a single sample in a study of OX40 agonist ivuxolimab in advanced cancers. Assay used: immunoSEQ multiplex PCR; TCRdb lists only in-frame clones, some missing. The repertoire consists of about 73,000 clones, with 70% to 90% occurring once and the leading ten covering roughly 0.5%. Sequenced material: CD4+ or CD8+ T cells sorted from blood, taken in a trial of the OX40 agonist ivuxolimab. The receptors were gathered from an adult with an advanced solid tumor such as melanoma, head and neck, liver or kidney cancer.

The chain employs TRBV10-3 and TRBJ1-1; no clear D. This CDR3 contains 13 residues. Germline V gives CDR1 ENHRY, CDR2 SYGVKD. The V and J ends lost 7 bases and 1 base respectively, with 10 bases between them. CDR3 sequence (DNA): TGTGCCATCATGGGCGCCCCGAACACTGAAGCTTTCTTT. Protein: CAIMGAPNTEAFF.

J is TRBJ1-2 and V is TRBV6-1; D remains ambiguous. V was trimmed by 5 bases and J by 4 bases, leaving 11 bases between them. CDR1 is MNHNS and CDR2 is SASEGT in the germline V gene. The CDR3 extends over 13 amino acids. The CDR3 DNA sequence: TGTGCCAGCAGTCCATCGATCGGCTATGGCTACACCTTC. As protein: CASSPSIGYGYTF.

This chain joins TRBV4-1 and TRBJ1-5, with D unclear. Germline lookup yields CDR1 MGHRA and CDR2 YSYEKL. The CDR3 extends over 19 amino acids. V lost 0 bases, J lost 4 bases, and 22 bases lay in between. The CDR3 reads CASSQDRTSSLTSNQPQHF. In DNA, the CDR3 is TGCGCCAGCAGCCAAGATAGAACATCCTCGCTAACCTCTAATCAGCCCCAGCATTTT.

The chain couples TRBV7-2 to TRBJ2-1, with unresolved D. The germline CDR1 and CDR2 sequences are SGHTA and FQGNSA. This CDR3 comprises 13 residues. The V and J ends lost 6 bases and 6 bases respectively, with 12 bases between them. DNA of the CDR3: TGTGCCAGCAGTCTAACTGGGCGCAATGAGCAGTTCTTC. This codes for CASSLTGRNEQFF.

In nucleotides, the CDR3 is TGTGCTAGTGGTTTTGGGGTGTCGACTGAAGCTTTCTTT. Its translation: CASGFGVSTEAFF. V gene TRBV12-5 combines with J gene TRBJ1-1; D unresolved. The germline V gene has CDR1 LGHNT and CDR2 FRNRAP. The CDR3 runs to 13 residues. V was clipped by 3 bases and J by 5 bases, with 10 bases between them.

V is TRBV7-9 and J is TRBJ2-2; 11 bases fit TRBD1. The CDR3 contains 15 residues. Per the germline V gene, CDR1 is SEHNR and CDR2 is FQNEAQ (reference sequence). V was pared by 6 bases and J by 7 bases, with 7 bases of the junction left unmatched. CDR3 in DNA: TGTGCCAGCAGGCCCGGACAGGGGGCACTCGGGGAGCTGTTTTTT. Protein: CASRPGQGALGELFF.

This chain connects TRBV5-1 to TRBJ2-7; 8 bases align to TRBD2. The germline V gene encodes CDR1 SGHRS and CDR2 YFSETQ. CDR3 length: 15 amino acids. Unmatched junction bases numbered 8, after V lost 0 bases and J lost 6 bases. CDR3 nucleotides: TGCGCCAGCAGCTTGGATACGGGAGGGCCTACCGAGCAGTACTTC. Translated: CASSLDTGGPTEQYF. The full variable domain, with the rest looked up from reference TRBV5-1 and TRBJ2-7, is KAGVTQTPRYLIKTRGQQVTLSCSPISGHRSVSWYQQTPGQGLQFLFEYFSETQRNKGNFPGRFSGRQFSNSRSEMNVSTLELGDSALYLCASSLDTGGPTEQYFGPGTRLTVT.

The rearrangement links TRBV19 to TRBJ2-1; 11 bases agree with TRBD2. This CDR3 has 15 amino acids. Germline CDR1 is LNHDA and CDR2 is SQIVND (reference sequence). V gave up 3 bases and J gave up 9 bases; unmatched junction bases: 7. The CDR3 spells CASSILAGGGFEQFF. CDR3 nucleotides: TGTGCCAGTAGTATCCTAGCGGGAGGAGGATTTGAGCAGTTCTTC.

The rearrangement uses TRBV6-6 and TRBJ2-2; possibly TRBD2 for D (5 bases). The CDR3 extends over 13 amino acids. The germline CDR1 and CDR2 sequences are MNHNY and SVGAGI (reference sequence). V gave up 6 bases and J gave up 2 bases, with 7 bases separating them. CDR3 DNA: TGTGCCAGCAGGGGGAGCAACACCGGGGAGCTGTTTTTT. Protein sequence: CASRGSNTGELFF.

This clone was counted once. The chain joins TRBV14 to TRBJ1-1; D remains ambiguous. Trimming took 0 bases from V and 4 from J, leaving 9 bases between them. CDR1 and CDR2 from the germline V gene are SGHDN and FVKESK. This CDR3 region has 14 residues. In DNA form, the CDR3 reads TGTGCCAGCAGCCAAGATTTGGGGAGCACTGAAGCTTTCTTT. Translation gives CASSQDLGSTEAFF. Combining the CDR3 with reference TRBV14 and TRBJ1-1 gives the whole variable domain EAGVTQFPSHSVIEKGQTVTLRCDPISGHDNLYWYRRVMGKEIKFLLHFVKESKQDESGMPNNRFLAERTGGTYSTLKVQPAELEDSGVYFCASSQDLGSTEAFFGQGTRLTVV.

The chain employs TRBV18 and TRBJ2-7; TRBD1 matches at 8 bases. CDR3 length: 14 amino acids. Losses at the gene ends were 3 bases for V and 7 bases for J; bases not matched to a gene: 8. CDR1 is KGHSH, CDR2 LQKENI, per germline. CDR3 sequence: CASSPGQGLGEQYF. The DNA for the CDR3 is TGTGCCAGCTCACCCGGACAGGGATTGGGTGAGCAGTACTTC.

This clone was seen just once. V usage is TRBV25-1 and J usage is TRBJ2-5, with D hard to call. Germline-derived CDR1 and CDR2 are MGHDK and SYGVNS. V lost 3 bases, J lost 1 base, and 15 bases lay in between. This CDR3 is built from 16 residues. CDR3 sequence (DNA): TGTGCCAGCAGTGATTCGGCGGTTTATTCCCAAGAGACCCAGTACTTC. This sequence encodes CASSDSAVYSQETQYF.

The chain uses TRBV6-4 and TRBJ2-3; TRBD2 agrees at 7 bases. The CDR3 is 15 amino acids. J gave up 1 base and V 3 bases, and 4 bases lay outside the gene matches. Germline V gene sequence: CDR1 MRHNA, CDR2 SNTAGT. The chain's CDR3 is CASSEEGGRTDTQYF. DNA of the CDR3: TGTGCCAGCAGTGAGGAGGGAGGGCGCACAGATACGCAGTATTTT.

The chain joins TRBV19 to TRBJ2-7; D might be TRBD1 or TRBD2, each matching 5 bases. Germline V gene lookup returns CDR1 LNHDA and CDR2 SQIVND (reference sequence). The CDR3 runs to 15 residues. The V gene lost 5 bases and the J gene lost 4 bases, with 18 bases spanning the gap. The CDR3 DNA follows: TGTGCCAGTAGTCCTTCCGGGACGGGTCTTTACGAGCAGTACTTC. This gives the protein CASSPSGTGLYEQYF.

The V gene is TRBV4-1, the J gene TRBJ2-5; D is unresolved. The length of the CDR3 is 13 residues. Trimming removed 0 bases from V and 5 bases from J, with 7 bases in between. The germline V gene has CDR1 MGHRA and CDR2 YSYEKL. The CDR3 is CASSQDPTETQYF. DNA for the CDR3: TGCGCCAGCAGCCAAGATCCCACGGAGACCCAGTACTTC.

J is TRBJ2-7 and V is TRBV6-5; a possible D gene is TRBD1 (6 bases). This CDR3 comprises 13 residues. Germline V gene sequence: CDR1 MNHEY, CDR2 SVGAGI. V gave up 3 bases and J gave up 6 bases, with 12 bases separating them. In nucleotides, the CDR3 is TGTGCCAGCAGTTATTGGCAGGGGTCCGAGCAGTACTTC. Encoded protein: CASSYWQGSEQYF.

V usage is TRBV5-1 and J usage is TRBJ1-2; D perhaps matches TRBD1 (5 bases). Trimming shortened V by 4 bases and J by 8 bases, and 18 bases separated the two germline ends. The CDR3 has 14 amino acids. The germline V gene has CDR1 SGHRS and CDR2 YFSETQ. The CDR3 loop is CASSRDLIRGGYTF. Written as DNA, the CDR3 is TGCGCCAGCAGCAGAGACCTAATAAGGGGCGGCTACACCTTC.

The chain links TRBV5-1 to TRBJ2-3, with TRBD2 matching over 10 bases. The CDR3 covers 15 residues. J was trimmed by 5 bases and V by 1 base; bases with no gene match: 4. In germline, CDR1 is SGHRS, CDR2 YFSETQ. The CDR3 spells CASSLIAGGEDTQYF. CDR3 in DNA: TGCGCCAGCAGCTTGATAGCGGGAGGAGAAGATACGCAGTATTTT.

The chain uses TRBV19 and TRBJ2-1; 11 bases are shared with TRBD1. This CDR3 region has 19 residues. Trimming removed 6 bases from V and 0 bases from J; junction bases left unmatched: 13. Germline-derived CDR1 and CDR2 are LNHDA and SQIVND (reference sequence). Here the CDR3 reads CASRRTGGVGGLSYNEQFF. CDR3 nucleotide sequence: TGTGCCAGTAGACGGACAGGGGGCGTCGGGGGACTCTCCTACAATGAGCAGTTCTTC.

This rearrangement joins TRBV11-2 to TRBJ2-1, with 14 positions matching TRBD2. This CDR3 contains 18 residues. Losses at the gene ends were 5 bases for V and 1 base for J; bases not matched to a gene: 7. The germline gives CDR1 SGHAT, CDR2 FQNNGV. This chain's CDR3 is CASSPGLAGDVSYNEQFF. CDR3 sequence (DNA): TGTGCCAGCAGCCCGGGACTAGCGGGAGACGTATCCTACAATGAGCAGTTCTTC.

DNA for the CDR3: TGTGCCAGCAGAACCGAGTCCGGCACCGGGGAGCTGTTTTTT. Residues: CASRTESGTGELFF. J is TRBJ2-2 and V is TRBV5-5, with no clear D. The CDR3 sequence is 14 residues long. The V end was cut by 5 bases, the J end by 4 bases, with 12 bases between. Looked up from germline, CDR1 is SGHKS and CDR2 is YYEKEE (reference sequence).

DNA of the CDR3: TGTGCCAGCAGTTTCGGACTAGCGGGAGCATTATACTTC. This translates into CASSFGLAGALYF. The rearrangement joins TRBV6-5 to TRBJ2-7, with 13 bases fitting TRBD2. V shed 4 bases and J 13 bases; nucleotides not matched to a gene: 7. The CDR3 totals 13 residues. The V gene's germline CDR1 is MNHEY and CDR2 SVGAGI.

This chain uses TRBV11-3 with TRBJ2-1, with 9 bases fitting TRBD2. V lost 6 bases, J lost 4 bases, and 7 bases stayed unmatched. Germline CDR1 is SGHNT and CDR2 is YENEEA. This CDR3 contains 15 residues. The CDR3 protein is CASRAGGRDYNEQFF. CDR3 nucleotide sequence: TGTGCCAGCAGGGCGGGCGGGAGGGATTACAATGAGCAGTTCTTC.

J is TRBJ2-1 and V is TRBV19; D gene uncertain. Trimming removed 3 bases from V and 9 bases from J, with 9 bases in between. The CDR3 has 12 residues. Per germline, CDR1 LNHDA and CDR2 SQIVND (reference sequence). The CDR3 bases are TGTGCCAGTAGTATGTTCGACGGTGAGCAGTTCTTC. This codes for CASSMFDGEQFF.

This rearrangement joins TRBV14 to TRBJ1-2; the D is unclear. Between the trimmed V and J ends, which lost 1 base and 5 bases, there was a span of 8 bases. Germline-derived CDR1 and CDR2 are SGHDN and FVKESK. This CDR3 has 13 residues. CDR3 protein: CASSQGSRYGYTF. The CDR3 DNA reads as TGTGCCAGCAGCCAAGGTTCACGTTATGGCTACACCTTC. Filled out from reference TRBV14 and TRBJ1-2, the complete variable domain reads EAGVTQFPSHSVIEKGQTVTLRCDPISGHDNLYWYRRVMGKEIKFLLHFVKESKQDESGMPNNRFLAERTGGTYSTLKVQPAELEDSGVYFCASSQGSRYGYTFGSGTRLTVV.

The DNA for the CDR3 is TGTGCCAGCAGCGACGCCCAGCGAGACACCGGGGAGCTGTTTTTT. Protein: CASSDAQRDTGELFF. V usage is TRBV2 and J usage is TRBJ2-2; D remains ambiguous. V shed 6 bases and J shed 3 bases, with 14 bases lying between them. The CDR3 length is 15 residues. Germline lookup yields CDR1 SNHLY and CDR2 FYNNEI.

This chain uses TRBV2 with TRBJ2-7, with 7 bases lining up with TRBD2. V dropped 3 bases and J dropped 3; count of bases not matched to a gene: 8. The CDR3 covers 15 residues. Germline lookup yields CDR1 SNHLY and CDR2 FYNNEI. In nucleotides, the CDR3 is TGTGCCAGCAGTGAGGATGGCGGGAGAATCTACGAGCAGTACTTC. It is translated as CASSEDGGRIYEQYF.

This chain uses TRBV15 with TRBJ2-7; D is unclear. This CDR3 contains 12 residues. CDR1 and CDR2 from the germline V gene are LNHNV and YYDKDF (reference sequence). V was clipped by 3 bases and J by 5 bases, with 8 bases between them. The CDR3 protein is CATSSGLDEQYF. The DNA for the CDR3 is TGTGCCACCAGCAGCGGGCTTGACGAGCAGTACTTC.

This rearrangement joins TRBV4-1 to TRBJ2-6; 10 bases fit TRBD1. Germline trimming cut 1 base from V and 4 bases from J; bases unmatched to any gene: 1. The CDR3 extends over 16 amino acids. Germline V gene lookup returns CDR1 MGHRA and CDR2 YSYEKL. The CDR3 here is CASSQGQGAGANVLTF. CDR3 in DNA: TGCGCCAGCAGCCAAGGACAGGGGGCCGGGGCCAACGTCCTGACTTTC.

The chain combines TRBV10-2 with TRBJ2-4; TRBD1 or TRBD2 may be the D gene (6 bases each). The length of the CDR3 is 15 residues. V lost 6 bases to trimming and J lost 7 bases, with 19 bases between them. The V gene's germline CDR1 is WSHSY and CDR2 SAAADI. The CDR3: CASRRGLGAGNIQYF. CDR3 nucleotides: TGCGCCAGCAGACGGGGGTTGGGGGCAGGTAACATTCAGTACTTC.

The chain recombines TRBV16 with TRBJ1-2; possibly TRBD1 for D (6 bases). The CDR3 covers 16 residues. Looked up from germline, CDR1 is KGHSY and CDR2 is FQNENV. The V end was cut by 1 base, the J end by 8 bases, with 20 bases between. The CDR3 reads CASSQYGITGYGGYTF. The CDR3, as DNA: TGTGCCAGCAGCCAATATGGGATTACAGGGTATGGCGGCTACACCTTC. Based on the CDR3 plus reference TRBV16 and TRBJ1-2, the full variable domain is GEEVAQTPKHLVRGEGQKAKLYCAPIKGHSYVFWYQQVLKNEFKFLISFQNENVFDETGMPKERFSAKCLPNSPCSLEIQATKLEDSAVYFCASSQYGITGYGGYTFGSGTRLTVV.